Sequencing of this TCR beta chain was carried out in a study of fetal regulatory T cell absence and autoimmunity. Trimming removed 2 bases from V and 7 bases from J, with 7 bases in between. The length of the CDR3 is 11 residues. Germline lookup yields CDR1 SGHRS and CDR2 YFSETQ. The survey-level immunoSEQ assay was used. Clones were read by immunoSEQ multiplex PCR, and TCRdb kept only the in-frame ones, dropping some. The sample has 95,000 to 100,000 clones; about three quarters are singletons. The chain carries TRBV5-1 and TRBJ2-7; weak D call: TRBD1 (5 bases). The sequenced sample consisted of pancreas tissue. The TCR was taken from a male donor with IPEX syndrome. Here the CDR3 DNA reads TGCGCCAGCAGCTTCGCAGGGGAGCAGTACTTC. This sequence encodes CASSFAGEQYF.